Presented here are 8 T cell receptor beta chains from one specimen sequenced in a study of a mutant IDH1 vaccine in newly diagnosed glioma. Assay used: immunoSEQ multiplex PCR; TCRdb lists only in-frame clones, some missing. Here the sample spans some 59,000 clones, about 88% being singletons. Time point defined: week 11, during vaccination. The investigators gave 300 ug of mutant IDH1 20-mer peptide in each vaccine dose, together with topical imiquimod. Their target antigens are unknown. Sequenced material: PBMCs, taken from a glioma patient whose treatment included an IDH1 peptide vaccine. The receptors were gathered from a man in his forties with glioma.

The chain couples TRBV12-5 to TRBJ2-2; D remains ambiguous. V lost 0 bases to trimming and J lost 2 bases, with 13 bases between them. Germline V lookup: CDR1 LGHNT, CDR2 FRNRAP. The CDR3 extends over 17 amino acids. CDR3 loop: CASGLVRLSENTGELFF. CDR3 nucleotides: TGTGCTAGTGGTTTGGTACGTTTGTCAGAAAACACCGGGGAGCTGTTTTTT.

The chain employs TRBV7-2 and TRBJ2-7; TRBD2 aligns across 10 bases. CDR1 and CDR2 (germline): SGHTA, FQGNSA. V was clipped by 3 bases and J by 3 bases; unmatched bases: 2. This CDR3 region has 14 residues. CDR3 nucleotides: TGTGCCAGCAGCTTGCGGACTAGCGGCTACGAGCAGTACTTC. Its translation: CASSLRTSGYEQYF.

The gene calls are TRBV4-1 and TRBJ2-1, with 7 nucleotides matching TRBD1. CDR1 MGHRA and CDR2 YSYEKL come from the germline V gene. Trimming cost V 4 bases and J 4 bases; bases outside gene matches: 10. This CDR3 is 16 amino acids long. The CDR3 DNA sequence: TGCGCCAGCAGCCCTACAGGGGCGGAGAGATACAATGAGCAGTTCTTC. Translated, it gives CASSPTGAERYNEQFF.

The chain couples TRBV7-8 to TRBJ2-1, with 7 bases lining up with TRBD2. V was pared by 5 bases and J by 1 base, with 5 bases of the junction left unmatched. The germline gives CDR1 SGHVS, CDR2 FQNEAQ. This CDR3 is built from 15 residues. In nucleotides, the CDR3 is TGTGCCAGCAGCAAGTGGCGGGGGTCCTACAATGAGCAGTTCTTC. Amino acid sequence: CASSKWRGSYNEQFF.

The rearrangement joins TRBV6-6 to TRBJ1-2; D is uncertain. Trimming removed 7 bases from V and 3 bases from J, with 15 bases in between. CDR1 MNHNY and CDR2 SVGAGI come from the germline V gene (reference sequence). The CDR3 extends over 14 amino acids. The CDR3 sequence: CASNKEGVHYGYTF. The CDR3 DNA follows: TGTGCCAGCAATAAGGAGGGAGTTCACTATGGCTACACCTTC.

The gene calls are TRBV5-6 and TRBJ2-7, with 7 bases that match TRBD2. CDR1 and CDR2 (germline): SGHDT, YYEEEE. This CDR3 contains 15 residues. V lost 5 bases to trimming and J lost 7 bases; unmatched junction nucleotides: 15. CDR3 nucleotides: TGTGCCAGCAGAGATGGCGTGGTCGCGGGAGAAGAGCAGTACGTC. It codes for CASRDGVVAGEEQYV.

The chain carries TRBV19 and TRBJ2-1; a possible D gene is TRBD1 (5 bases). The CDR3 loop spans 14 amino acids. Germline V gives CDR1 LNHDA, CDR2 SQIVND (reference sequence). V lost 3 bases, J lost 10 bases, and 16 bases lay in between. CDR3 DNA sequence: TGTGCCAGTAGTATGGGCAGGGAAATAGGGGAGCAGTTCTTC. It codes for CASSMGREIGEQFF. Complete variable domain (other parts from reference TRBV19 and TRBJ2-1): DGGITQSPKYLFRKEGQNVTLSCEQNLNHDAMYWYRQDPGQGLRLIYYSQIVNDFQKGDIAEGYSVSREKKESFPLTVTSAQKNPTAFYLCASSMGREIGEQFFGPGTRLTVL.

J is TRBJ2-4 and V is TRBV7-2; D possibly corresponds to TRBD2 (7 bases). The V and J ends lost 5 bases and 6 bases respectively, with 17 bases between them. The germline CDR1 and CDR2 sequences are SGHTA and FQGNSA. The CDR3 has 15 amino acids. The CDR3 sequence is CASSPGWGGGNIQYF. CDR3 nucleotide sequence: TGTGCCAGCAGCCCAGGCTGGGGGGGCGGAAACATTCAGTACTTC. Based on the CDR3 plus reference TRBV7-2 and TRBJ2-4, the full variable domain is GAGVSQSPSNKVTEKGKDVELRCDPISGHTALYWYRQSLGQGLEFLIYFQGNSAPDKSGLPSDRFSAERTGGSVSTLTIQRTQQEDSAVYLCASSPGWGGGNIQYFGAGTRLSVL.